A single sample gave rise to the 12 T cell receptor beta chains below, sequenced in a study of T cells in Graves' hyperthyroidism and ophthalmopathy. Amplification of TCR beta CDR3 regions used RNA as the template. The TCR CDR3 was amplified in a first-round RT-PCR using the HTBI primer set. TCRdb redid the calling of the multiplex PCR reads with MiXCR, one entry per CDR3 protein. The table shows about 640,000 distinct CDR3 sequences, with 45% occurring only once. Sequenced sample: peripheral blood or thyroid tissue (not recorded which). The receptors originated from an adult man with Graves' disease, either hyperthyroidism or ophthalmopathy (not recorded which).

With regard to this clonotype: This may be a read error, as it is one base from a much larger clone. V is TRBV29-1 and J is TRBJ2-5; possible D gene TRBD1, 7 bases. This CDR3 region has 13 residues. With 4 bases removed from V and 7 bases from J, the gap between germline ends came to 16 bases. Germline V gene sequence: CDR1 SQVTM, CDR2 ANQGSEA. CDR3 sequence (DNA): TGCAGCGTTGGGGTGCCAGGGGGGACGACCCAGTACTTC. This translates into CSVGVPGGTTQYF.

This clonotype occurred many times. J is TRBJ1-4 and V is TRBV7-8; D might be TRBD1 (5 bases). The CDR3 length is 15 residues. Trimming removed 2 bases at V and 8 bases at J, with 15 bases between. Germline V gives CDR1 SGHVS, CDR2 FQNEAQ. The CDR3 region is CASSLSTGKGEKLFF. The CDR3 DNA follows: TGTGCCAGCAGCTTATCCACGGGGAAGGGGGAAAAACTGTTTTTT.

The chain recombines TRBV7-9 with TRBJ1-1, with unresolved D. Germline assignment: CDR1 SEHNR and CDR2 FQNEAQ (reference sequence). The CDR3 spans 13 residues. V was clipped by 5 bases and J by 6 bases, with 13 bases between them. Here the CDR3 reads CASSPIASAEAFF. In DNA, the CDR3 is TGTGCCAGCAGCCCCATTGCCAGCGCTGAAGCTTTCTTT.

The chain links TRBV6-6 to TRBJ1-5; 7 bases line up with TRBD1. V lost 8 bases to trimming and J lost 5 bases; unmatched junction nucleotides: 15. There are 16 residues in the CDR3. In germline, CDR1 is MNHNY, CDR2 SVGAGI (reference sequence). The CDR3 region has the DNA TGTGCCAGCGGAGTAGGACAGGATGGTTTTCATCAGCCCCAGCATTTT. This encodes CASGVGQDGFHQPQHF.

The chain uses TRBV7-8 and TRBJ2-7, with TRBD1 matching 8 bases. The CDR3 sequence is 14 residues long. Looked up from germline, CDR1 is SGHVS and CDR2 is FQNEAQ. With V trimmed by 6 bases and J by 0 bases, 4 bases remained unmatched. The CDR3 DNA sequence: TGTGCCAGCAGTGTCGACAGGGGCTCCTACGAGCAGTACTTC. This codes for CASSVDRGSYEQYF.

In this sample, this clonotype turned up many times. The chain employs TRBV7-9 and TRBJ1-6; D unclear. Germline lookup yields CDR1 SEHNR and CDR2 FQNEAQ (reference sequence). Between the trimmed V and J ends, which lost 6 bases and 6 bases, there was a span of 15 bases. The CDR3 runs 15 residues. The CDR3 DNA sequence: TGTGCCAGCAGGGGCGGCTTTCGCACTAATTCACCCCTCCACTTT. Translation gives CASRGGFRTNSPLHF.

The table lists this clonotype with a few counts. This chain uses TRBV19 with TRBJ1-1; D might be TRBD1 (5 bases). Germline V gene data show CDR1 as LNHDA and CDR2 as SQIVND (reference sequence). V was trimmed by 6 bases and J by 1 base, leaving 12 bases between them. There are 14 residues in the CDR3. CDR3 in amino acids: CASRRAGRNTEAFF. In DNA form, the CDR3 reads TGTGCCAGTAGACGGGCAGGGAGGAACACTGAAGCTTTCTTT.

The chain combines TRBV12-3 or TRBV12-4 with TRBJ1-5; 10 positions match TRBD1. The CDR3 consists of 15 residues. V lost 5 bases and J lost 4; bases outside the gene matches: 5. The CDR3 nucleotides read TGTGCCAGCAGTCCAGACAGGGGGCTTAATCAGCCCCAGCATTTT. As protein: CASSPDRGLNQPQHF.

This chain connects TRBV7-9 to TRBJ1-2; D unresolved. The CDR3 length is 13 residues. Trimming cost V 5 bases and J 4 bases, with 11 bases left between them. CDR1 and CDR2 (germline): SEHNR, FQNEAQ (reference sequence). The CDR3 region has the DNA TGTGCCAGCAGCCCCTCGACCGCCTATGGCTACACCTTC. Its protein product is CASSPSTAYGYTF.

This clonotype was recorded many times. The CDR3 DNA reads TGCGCCAGCAGCTTGGCCACGGACGGTTCCTACGAGCAGTACTTC. It encodes CASSLATDGSYEQYF. The chain recombines TRBV5-1 with TRBJ2-7; unclear D gene. Germline CDR1 SGHRS, CDR2 YFSETQ. This CDR3 has 15 amino acids. Trimming took 0 bases from V and 1 from J, leaving 11 bases between them.

This clonotype was recorded many times. CDR3 in amino acids: CASRRDRDQPQHF. CDR3 DNA: TGTGCCAGCAGACGCGACAGGGATCAGCCCCAGCATTTT. V usage is TRBV7-2 and J usage is TRBJ1-5, with 7 bases identical to TRBD1. Germline V gene data show CDR1 as SGHTA and CDR2 as FQGNSA. The CDR3 spans 13 residues. Trimming took 6 bases from V and 5 from J; bases not matched to a gene: 4. Filled out from reference TRBV7-2 and TRBJ1-5, the complete variable domain reads GAGVSQSPSNKVTEKGKDVELRCDPISGHTALYWYRQSLGQGLEFLIYFQGNSAPDKSGLPSDRFSAERTGGSVSTLTIQRTQQEDSAVYLCASRRDRDQPQHFGDGTRLSIL.

V usage is TRBV12-3 or TRBV12-4 and J usage is TRBJ1-1; D possibly corresponds to TRBD1 (5 bases). CDR3 length: 18 residues. V lost 1 base and J 5 bases, leaving 23 bases between the germline ends. CDR3 nucleotide sequence: TGTGCCAGCAGTTTAGATGCAGGGATGGTTTCTTTGGGTACTGAAGCTTTCTTT. Its protein is CASSLDAGMVSLGTEAFF.